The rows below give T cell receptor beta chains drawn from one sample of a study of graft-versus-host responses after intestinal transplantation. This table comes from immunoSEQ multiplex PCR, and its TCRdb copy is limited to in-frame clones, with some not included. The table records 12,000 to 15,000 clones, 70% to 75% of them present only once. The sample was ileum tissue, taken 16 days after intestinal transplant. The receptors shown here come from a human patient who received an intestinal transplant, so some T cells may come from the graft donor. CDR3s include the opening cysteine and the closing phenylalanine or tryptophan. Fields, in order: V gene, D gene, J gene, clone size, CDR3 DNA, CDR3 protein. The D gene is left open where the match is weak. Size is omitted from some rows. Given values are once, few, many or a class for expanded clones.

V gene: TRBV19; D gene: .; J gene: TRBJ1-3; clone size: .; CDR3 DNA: TGTGCCAGTACCCCAGGAGGGCAGTCTGGAAACACCATATATTTT; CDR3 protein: CASTPGGQSGNTIYF
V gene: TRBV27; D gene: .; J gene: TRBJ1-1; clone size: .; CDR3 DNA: TGTGCCAGCAGTTTCGGGGGGCGCGGCACTGAAGCTTTCTTT; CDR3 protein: CASSFGGRGTEAFF
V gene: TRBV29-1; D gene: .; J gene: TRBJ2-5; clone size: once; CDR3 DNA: TGCAGCGTTGAAGCTAGTTCCCAAGAGACCCAGTACTTC; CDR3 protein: CSVEASSQETQYF
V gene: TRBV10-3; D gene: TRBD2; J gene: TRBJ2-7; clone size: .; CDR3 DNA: TGTGCCATCAGTGAGTCACTAGCGGGCAGATACGAGCAGTACTTC; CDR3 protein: CAISESLAGRYEQYF
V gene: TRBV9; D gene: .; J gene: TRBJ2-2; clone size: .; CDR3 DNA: TGTGCCAGCAGCGCCCCCCGACAGTCGTCGAACACCGGGGAGCTGTTTTTT; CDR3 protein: CASSAPRQSSNTGELFF
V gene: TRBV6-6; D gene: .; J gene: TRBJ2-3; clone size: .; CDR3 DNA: TGTGCCAGCAGTTACGGCGGGGGCACAGATACGCAGTATTTT; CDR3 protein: CASSYGGGTDTQYF
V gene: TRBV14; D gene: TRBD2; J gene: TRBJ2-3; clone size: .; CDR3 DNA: TGTGCCAGCAGCCAAGACCCCATTGTAGCGGGGGGTGACAGCACAGATACGCAGTATTTT; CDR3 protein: CASSQDPIVAGGDSTDTQYF
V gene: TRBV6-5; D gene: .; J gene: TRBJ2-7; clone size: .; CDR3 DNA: TGTGCCAGCAGTTACCTCGGGAGTACCTACGAGCAGTACTTC; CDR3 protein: CASSYLGSTYEQYF
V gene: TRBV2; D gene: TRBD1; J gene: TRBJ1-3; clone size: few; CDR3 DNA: TGTGCCAGCAAAGGGGGGACAGGGTCTGGAAACACCATATATTTT; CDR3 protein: CASKGGTGSGNTIYF
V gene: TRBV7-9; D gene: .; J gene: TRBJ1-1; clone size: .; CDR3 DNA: TGTGCCAGCAGCTTACAGGGGCAGATGGGGACTGAAGCTTTCTTT; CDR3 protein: CASSLQGQMGTEAFF
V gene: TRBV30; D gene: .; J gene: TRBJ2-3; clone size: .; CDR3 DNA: TGTGCCTGGAACGTTGCTATTGGAGGAGATACGCAGTATTTT; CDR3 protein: CAWNVAIGGDTQYF
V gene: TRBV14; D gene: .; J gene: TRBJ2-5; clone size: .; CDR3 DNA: TGTGCCAGCAGCCAAGCGGTACCTAGTTCGGAGACCCAGTACTTC; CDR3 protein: CASSQAVPSSETQYF
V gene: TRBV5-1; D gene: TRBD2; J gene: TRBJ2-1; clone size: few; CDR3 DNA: TGCGCCAGCACCCCGGGACTAGCGGGACTAAATGAGCAGTTCTTC; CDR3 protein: CASTPGLAGLNEQFF
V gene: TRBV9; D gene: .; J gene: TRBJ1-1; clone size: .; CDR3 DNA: TGTGCCAGCAGCGCACGGACTGAGAACACTGAAGCTTTCTTT; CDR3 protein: CASSARTENTEAFF
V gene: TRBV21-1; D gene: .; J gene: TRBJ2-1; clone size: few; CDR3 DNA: TGTGCCAGCAGCTTAACGACAGCCCCCTACAATGAGCAGTTCTTC; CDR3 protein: CASSLTTAPYNEQFF
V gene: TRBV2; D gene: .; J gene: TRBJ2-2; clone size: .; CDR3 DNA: TGTGCCAGCAGTGCGTATGGGGGCTGTTCGAACACCGGGGAGCTGTTTTTT; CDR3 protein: CASSAYGGCSNTGELFF
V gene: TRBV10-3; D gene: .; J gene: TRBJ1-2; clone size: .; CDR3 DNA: TGTGCCATTCAGGGGTTCCGAAGCTATGGCTACACCTTC; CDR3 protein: CAIQGFRSYGYTF
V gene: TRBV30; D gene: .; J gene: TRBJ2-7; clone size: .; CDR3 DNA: TGTGCCTGGAGTACCAGGGCTTTACGTTACGAGCAGTACTTC; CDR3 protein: CAWSTRALRYEQYF
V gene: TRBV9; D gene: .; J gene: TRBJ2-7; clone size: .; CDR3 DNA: TGTGCCAGCAGTGGTGCGGGGTCGGCCTACGAGCAGTACTTC; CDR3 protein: CASSGAGSAYEQYF
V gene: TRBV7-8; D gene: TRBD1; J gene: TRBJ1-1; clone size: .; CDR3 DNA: TGTGCCAGCAGCTTAGTTTGGTGGGACAGGGCGCATGATTTGAACACTGAAGCTTTCTTT; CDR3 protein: CASSLVWWDRAHDLNTEAFF